This passage covers 17 T cell receptor beta chains from one sample sequenced in a study of blood T cell repertoires in COVID-19. Assay used: immunoSEQ multiplex PCR; TCRdb lists only in-frame clones, some missing. The sample includes about 130,000 clones, 85% to 90% of them seen just once. Sample: peripheral blood. These receptors all come from a human donor in a cohort sampled during active COVID-19.

The rearrangement joins TRBV9 to TRBJ1-2, with D possibly being TRBD1 (6 bases). Trimming left V 4 bases short and J 6 bases short, with 13 bases between. The germline CDR1 and CDR2 sequences are SGDLS and YYNGEE. This CDR3 has 13 amino acids. The CDR3 DNA reads as TGTGCCAGCAGCATACAGGGAACTGATGGCTACACCTTC. It codes for CASSIQGTDGYTF.

The genes are TRBV5-1 and TRBJ2-6; 12 nucleotides match TRBD2. Trimming removed 1 base from V and 0 bases from J; junction bases left unmatched: 8. The CDR3 runs 20 residues. Germline values: CDR1 SGHRS, CDR2 YFSETQ. The chain's CDR3 is CASSLRLAGGPGSGANVLTF. CDR3 DNA: TGCGCCAGCAGCTTGCGGCTAGCGGGAGGGCCAGGCTCTGGGGCCAACGTCCTGACTTTC. Filled out from reference TRBV5-1 and TRBJ2-6, the complete variable domain reads KAGVTQTPRYLIKTRGQQVTLSCSPISGHRSVSWYQQTPGQGLQFLFEYFSETQRNKGNFPGRFSGRQFSNSRSEMNVSTLELGDSALYLCASSLRLAGGPGSGANVLTFGAGSRLTVL.

The rearrangement uses TRBV27 and TRBJ2-1, with a weak D call TRBD2 (6 bases). The CDR3 sequence is 17 residues long. CDR1 is MNHEY and CDR2 is SMNVEV in the germline V gene (reference sequence). The V gene lost 2 bases and the J gene lost 9 bases, with 23 bases spanning the gap. CDR3 DNA: TGTGCCAGCAGTTTAGAATTTAGGGACTCCCGGGGCAGTGAGCAGTTCTTC. Protein: CASSLEFRDSRGSEQFF.

V is TRBV11-2 and J is TRBJ1-2, with D perhaps matching TRBD1 (5 bases). CDR1 and CDR2 from the germline V gene are SGHAT and FQNNGV. V was pared by 5 bases and J by 5 bases, with 18 bases between. The CDR3 is 15 residues long. The CDR3 sequence is CASSPQMAGWYGYTF. The CDR3 DNA follows: TGTGCCAGCAGCCCCCAAATGGCAGGGTGGTATGGCTACACCTTC.

This chain joins TRBV6-5 and TRBJ1-3; D ambiguous. The V end lost 7 bases, the J end lost 4 bases, and 5 bases lay between the germline ends. The CDR3 length is 11 residues. Germline V CDR1 and CDR2: MNHEY, SVGAGI. In nucleotides, the CDR3 is TGTGCCAGCACCGTCGGAAACACCATATATTTT. The encoded protein is CASTVGNTIYF.

V gene TRBV7-2 combines with J gene TRBJ2-3; the D gene is possibly TRBD2 (6 bases). Trimming took off 5 bases at V and 4 bases at J, with 13 bases between the two ends. This CDR3 is built from 14 residues. CDR1 and CDR2 (germline): SGHTA, FQGNSA. CDR3 nucleotides: TGTGCCAGCAGCCAGCGGGTGGGGCCAGATACGCAGTATTTT. This translates into CASSQRVGPDTQYF.

This chain connects TRBV27 to TRBJ2-7, with D unresolved. This CDR3 spans 17 amino acids. Trimming cost V 3 bases and J 0 bases, with 18 bases left between them. Germline V lookup: CDR1 MNHEY, CDR2 SMNVEV (reference sequence). The CDR3 is CASSFTPPAQSSYEQYF. Written as DNA, the CDR3 is TGTGCCAGCAGTTTCACGCCCCCAGCACAGAGCTCCTACGAGCAGTACTTC.

The chain carries TRBV30 and TRBJ2-1, with TRBD2 matching 14 bases. With 0 bases clipped from V and 0 bases from J, the junction kept 7 bases outside the gene matches. CDR3 length: 19 amino acids. Looked up from germline, CDR1 is GTSNPN and CDR2 is SVGIG (reference sequence). CDR3: CAWSVLGLAGGRSYNEQFF. DNA for the CDR3: TGTGCCTGGAGTGTTCTTGGACTAGCGGGGGGACGCTCCTACAATGAGCAGTTCTTC.

The rearrangement uses TRBV19 and TRBJ1-1; TRBD1 aligns across 7 bases. Trimming at V came to 7 bases and at J to 3 bases, leaving 14 bases not matched to a gene. This CDR3 region has 16 residues. From germline, CDR1 is LNHDA and CDR2 SQIVND (reference sequence). This chain's CDR3 is CASTHQGQRLYTEAFF. CDR3 nucleotide sequence: TGTGCCAGTACCCACCAGGGACAGAGACTTTACACTGAAGCTTTCTTT.

This clone was detected a few times. The V and J genes are TRBV11-2 and TRBJ1-1, with D possibly being TRBD1 (5 bases). V was trimmed by 4 bases and J by 4 bases, leaving 13 bases between them. This CDR3 is built from 14 residues. Germline loops: CDR1 SGHAT, CDR2 FQNNGV. CDR3 sequence reads: CASSSGGEGTEAFF. The CDR3 nucleotides are TGTGCCAGCAGCTCCGGAGGGGAGGGCACTGAAGCTTTCTTT.

The gene calls are TRBV9 and TRBJ2-2, with D possibly TRBD2 on 7 matching bases. Trimming took off 2 bases at V and 6 bases at J, with 17 bases between the two ends. CDR3 length: 16 amino acids. CDR1 is SGDLS and CDR2 is YYNGEE in the germline V gene. CDR3 nucleotide sequence: TGTGCCAGCAGCGTCCTTATTGGGGGGGCCTCCGGGGAGCTGTTTTTT. It translates to CASSVLIGGASGELFF.

This clone appeared once. This sequence joins TRBV1 and TRBJ2-7; TRBD1, as called in the table, went unchecked against the DNA. TRBV1 is a known pseudogene. The CDR3 runs to 14 residues. The CDR3 DNA reads TGCACCAGCAGCCCCAGGCAGGGCGGACACGAGCAGTACTTC. This codes for CTSSPRQGGHEQYF.

The gene calls are TRBV7-8 and TRBJ1-2; D is unresolved. The germline CDR1 and CDR2 sequences are SGHVS and FQNEAQ. The CDR3 length is 15 residues. The germline V and J ends were trimmed by 0 bases and 8 bases, with 16 bases remaining between them. The CDR3: CASSLAGPLLRGYTF. The CDR3 DNA reads TGTGCCAGCAGCTTAGCTGGGCCCCTGCTTCGGGGCTACACCTTC.

There are a few counts of this clone. This chain joins TRBV25-1 and TRBJ1-2; 8 bases agree with TRBD1. Germline V gene lookup returns CDR1 MGHDK and CDR2 SYGVNS. This CDR3 is 17 amino acids long. J lost 5 bases, V lost 4 bases, and 15 bases had no gene match. The CDR3 spells CASSATSPGQGLYGYTF. The CDR3 DNA reads TGTGCCAGCAGTGCAACTAGTCCTGGACAGGGCCTATATGGCTACACCTTC.

This clone has just a few counts. The chain is built from TRBV5-1 and TRBJ2-7, with D maybe TRBD1 (5 bases). V was pared by 5 bases and J by 3 bases, with 6 bases between. The germline CDR1 and CDR2 sequences are SGHRS and YFSETQ. The CDR3 runs 11 residues. CDR3 sequence reads: CASRDIYEQYF. The CDR3 region has the DNA TGCGCCAGCAGGGACATCTACGAGCAGTACTTC.

The chain employs TRBV5-4 and TRBJ1-6; 7 positions match TRBD1. Germline CDR1 and CDR2: SGHNT and YYREEE (reference sequence). The CDR3 has 16 amino acids. The trim removed 4 bases at V and 9 bases at J, leaving 13 bases unmatched. CDR3 residues: CASSLGTGTAASPLHF. CDR3 sequence (DNA): TGTGCCAGCAGCCTGGGCACCGGGACAGCAGCTTCACCCCTCCACTTT.

This sequence joins TRBV4-1 and TRBJ2-1, with TRBD2 as a possible D gene (5 bases). Between the trimmed V and J ends, which lost 3 bases and 6 bases, there was a span of 12 bases. CDR1 is MGHRA and CDR2 is YSYEKL in the germline V gene. This CDR3 is 14 amino acids long. The CDR3 DNA follows: TGCGCCAGCAGCCAGGGAGTGAGAGGCAATGAGCAGTTCTTC. Protein: CASSQGVRGNEQFF.